Below are 27 T cell receptor beta chains sequenced from a single sample in a study of blood T cell repertoires in COVID-19. Using immunoSEQ multiplex PCR, the repertoire was profiled, and TCRdb retains in-frame clones only, with some absent. This sample has approximately 330,000 clones, with 90% found just once. The sequenced sample consisted of peripheral blood. The receptors stem from a woman in her forties with COVID-19, enrolled during active disease.

The chain joins TRBV10-3 to TRBJ1-2; D gene ambiguous. This CDR3 comprises 14 residues. Per germline, CDR1 ENHRY and CDR2 SYGVKD. V was shortened by 0 bases and J by 1 base, with 6 bases between the two germline ends. The CDR3 loop is CAISESSGNYGYTF. In nucleotides, the CDR3 is TGTGCCATCAGTGAGTCGTCGGGTAACTATGGCTACACCTTC.

This rearrangement joins TRBV5-1 to TRBJ2-7; 8 positions agree with TRBD2. CDR1 and CDR2 from the germline V gene are SGHRS and YFSETQ. The CDR3 has 14 amino acids. J gave up 5 bases and V 4 bases, and 8 bases lay outside the gene matches. For the CDR3, the DNA is TGCGCCAGCAGCGCTTCGGGGGGGAACCACGAGCAGTACTTC. Translation: CASSASGGNHEQYF.

The chain uses TRBV15 and TRBJ2-7; D not resolved. Deletions cut 3 bases from V and 0 bases from J, with 6 bases between. CDR1 and CDR2 (germline): LNHNV, YYDKDF (reference sequence). The CDR3 length is 13 residues. CDR3 coding DNA: TGTGCCACCAGCAGTCCAAACTCCTACGAGCAGTACTTC. This gives the protein CATSSPNSYEQYF.

V gene TRBV9 combines with J gene TRBJ1-1; possible D gene TRBD1, 6 bases. This CDR3 contains 15 residues. V lost 2 bases and J lost 2, with 13 bases in between. Germline CDR1 and CDR2: SGDLS and YYNGEE. This CDR3 is CASSVRDTLNTEAFF. In DNA form, the CDR3 reads TGTGCCAGCAGCGTCCGGGACACACTTAACACTGAAGCTTTCTTT.

This clone is a singleton in its sample. The J gene is TRBJ1-2, the V gene TRBV27; perhaps TRBD1 as D (6 bases). The germline CDR1 and CDR2 sequences are MNHEY and SMNVEV (reference sequence). This CDR3 comprises 14 residues. V lost 1 base and J lost 7, with 13 bases in between. In DNA form, the CDR3 reads TGTGCCAGCAGTTTATGGGCAGGGGAAGGTGGCTACACCTTC. Translating it yields CASSLWAGEGGYTF.

The chain joins TRBV5-4 to TRBJ2-5; 13 positions agree with TRBD2. CDR1 and CDR2 from the germline V gene are SGHNT and YYREEE (reference sequence). The V segment lost 0 bases and the J segment 4 bases; nucleotides outside the gene matches: 6. The CDR3 contains 17 residues. CDR3 bases: TGTGCCAGCAGCTTGGGAGGACTAGCGGGGGCGGGAGAGACCCAGTACTTC. Residues: CASSLGGLAGAGETQYF.

In this sample, this clone turned up a few times. The J gene is TRBJ2-3, the V gene TRBV5-1, with 12 bases matching TRBD1. CDR3 length: 16 residues. From germline, CDR1 is SGHRS and CDR2 YFSETQ. V lost 5 bases to trimming and J lost 3 bases; unmatched junction nucleotides: 7. Here the CDR3 DNA reads TGCGCCAGCAGTTACCGGGACAGGGGGCAAACAGATACGCAGTATTTT. Protein product: CASSYRDRGQTDTQYF.

The J gene is TRBJ1-4, the V gene TRBV20-1; D call uncertain. CDR1 and CDR2 (germline): DFQATT, SNEGSKA (reference sequence). V lost 3 bases and J 6 bases, leaving 5 bases between the germline ends. The CDR3 totals 11 residues. The CDR3 coding sequence is TGCAGTGCTAGGAGGGATGAAAAACTGTTTTTT. Translating gives CSARRDEKLFF.

The chain carries TRBV7-6 and TRBJ2-1; 11 positions agree with TRBD2. Germline values: CDR1 SGHVS, CDR2 FNYEAQ. CDR3 length: 15 amino acids. The ends lost 3 bases at V and 4 bases at J; junction bases unmatched: 2. The CDR3 nucleotides are TGTGCCAGCAGCTTTAGCGGGGGGGCTTACAATGAGCAGTTCTTC. Translating it yields CASSFSGGAYNEQFF. The whole variable domain, filled in from reference TRBV7-6 and TRBJ2-1, reads GAGVSQSPRYKVTKRGQDVALRCDPISGHVSLYWYRQALGQGPEFLTYFNYEAQQDKSGLPNDRFSAERPEGSISTLTIQRTEQRDSAMYRCASSFSGGAYNEQFFGPGTRLTVL.

The chain carries TRBV10-3 and TRBJ2-2, with D perhaps TRBD1 (6 bases). This CDR3 contains 15 residues. Looked up from germline, CDR1 is ENHRY and CDR2 is SYGVKD. Trimming removed 3 bases at V and 4 bases at J, with 12 bases between. The CDR3, as DNA: TGTGCCATCAGTGACCCAGGGGCCCTCACCGGGGAGCTGTTTTTT. This sequence encodes CAISDPGALTGELFF.

V usage is TRBV6-5 and J usage is TRBJ1-5; TRBD1 might be the D (5 bases). The V and J ends lost 6 bases and 0 bases respectively, with 12 bases between them. This CDR3 region has 15 residues. In germline, CDR1 is MNHEY, CDR2 SVGAGI. The CDR3 bases are TGTGCCAGCAGCGGAAGGGGATATAGCAATCAGCCCCAGCATTTT. Protein sequence: CASSGRGYSNQPQHF.

This chain links TRBV7-2 with TRBJ2-7; D not certain. This CDR3 has 12 residues. V was cut by 1 base and J by 7 bases, with 8 bases left in between. Germline V gene sequence: CDR1 SGHTA, CDR2 FQGNSA. This CDR3 reads CASSLVLREQYF. In nucleotides, the CDR3 is TGTGCCAGCAGCTTAGTGCTCCGGGAGCAGTACTTC.

The chain joins TRBV9 to TRBJ2-5; 11 nucleotides match TRBD2. CDR3 length equals 17 residues. V lost 0 bases to trimming and J lost 7 bases; unmatched junction nucleotides: 11. Germline loops: CDR1 SGDLS, CDR2 YYNGEE. CDR3 amino acids: CASSVGLAGGQSGTQYF. The CDR3 DNA is TGTGCCAGCAGCGTAGGGCTAGCGGGGGGCCAGTCGGGGACCCAGTACTTC.

The rearrangement joins TRBV7-9 to TRBJ2-7, with a weak D call TRBD1 (6 bases). CDR1 and CDR2 (germline): SEHNR, FQNEAQ (reference sequence). The V end lost 5 bases, the J end lost 5 bases, and 19 bases lay between the germline ends. The length of the CDR3 is 15 residues. CDR3 sequence: CASSHPGAPGHEQYF. The CDR3 DNA is TGTGCCAGCAGCCACCCAGGGGCCCCAGGCCACGAGCAGTACTTC.

The chain links TRBV7-9 to TRBJ1-2, with 8 bases aligning to TRBD1. With 5 bases clipped from V and 9 bases from J, the junction kept 14 bases outside the gene matches. The CDR3 totals 15 residues. CDR1 SEHNR and CDR2 FQNEAQ come from the germline V gene (reference sequence). This CDR3 reads CASSTRDRPQESYTF. The CDR3 nucleotides are TGTGCCAGCAGCACAAGGGACAGGCCCCAAGAGAGCTACACCTTC.

V gene TRBV5-1 combines with J gene TRBJ2-1, with 12 bases fitting TRBD1. CDR3 size: 16 residues. Trimming removed 4 bases from V and 10 bases from J; junction bases left unmatched: 12. CDR1 SGHRS and CDR2 YFSETQ come from the germline V gene. The CDR3 DNA reads TGCGCCAGCAGCCGGGGACAGGGGGCGATCTTCCGCGAGCAGTTCTTC. This sequence encodes CASSRGQGAIFREQFF.

This chain uses TRBV7-3 with TRBJ2-2, with 11 bases fitting TRBD2. Germline lookup yields CDR1 SGHTA and CDR2 FQGTGA. The CDR3 is made up of 18 amino acids. V lost 2 bases and J lost 3; bases outside the gene matches: 8. The CDR3 region has the DNA TGTGCCAGCAGCTTACTCTCGGTAGCGGGAGGGGACACCGGGGAGCTGTTTTTT. Amino acids: CASSLLSVAGGDTGELFF.

This sequence joins TRBV19 and TRBJ2-1; 13 bases line up with TRBD2. Germline values: CDR1 LNHDA, CDR2 SQIVND (reference sequence). CDR3 size: 17 residues. V was pared by 3 bases and J by 10 bases, with 12 bases of the junction left unmatched. The CDR3 spells CASSMTGLAGERNEQFF. In DNA, the CDR3 is TGTGCCAGTAGTATGACTGGACTAGCGGGAGAGCGCAACGAGCAGTTCTTC.

This clone has just a few counts. The CDR3 DNA sequence: TGTGCCAGCAGTATGACAGCGCCGCAAGAGACCCAGTACTTC. The encoded protein is CASSMTAPQETQYF. This rearrangement joins TRBV27 to TRBJ2-5; maybe TRBD1 (5 bases). Between the trimmed V and J ends, which lost 5 bases and 2 bases, there was a span of 12 bases. This CDR3 contains 14 residues. Germline CDR1 is MNHEY and CDR2 is SMNVEV (reference sequence).

The V gene is TRBV3-1 (or the pseudogene TRBV3-2), the J gene TRBJ2-3; 10 positions agree with TRBD2. With V trimmed by 3 bases and J by 4 bases, 4 bases remained unmatched. CDR3 size: 15 residues. Germline CDR1 and CDR2: LGHDT and YNNKEL (reference sequence). In DNA, the CDR3 is TGTGCCAGCAGCCACGCTAGCGGGGGAGCAGATACGCAGTATTTT. It encodes CASSHASGGADTQYF.

The rearrangement links TRBV12-3 or TRBV12-4 to TRBJ1-5; no reliable D call. The CDR3 extends over 13 amino acids. Trimming removed 6 bases from V and 1 base from J, with 7 bases in between. The CDR3 nucleotides read TGTGCCAGCAGCCCGGGAAGCAATCAGCCCCAGCATTTT. Residues: CASSPGSNQPQHF.

The CDR3 region has the DNA TGTGCCAGCAGTTTTCAGGCAGTTGAAGCTTTCTTT. Protein product: CASSFQAVEAFF. V is TRBV28 and J is TRBJ1-1, with D uncertain. With 3 bases removed from V and 7 bases from J, the gap between germline ends came to 9 bases. The germline CDR1 and CDR2 sequences are MDHEN and SYDVKM. This CDR3 is 12 amino acids long.

V usage is TRBV6-1 and J usage is TRBJ2-7; D unclear. V was pared by 0 bases and J by 0 bases, with 9 bases between. Per germline, CDR1 MNHNS and CDR2 SASEGT. The CDR3 has 15 residues. CDR3 bases: TGTGCCAGCAGTGAAGCGACTCCTGGCTCCTACGAGCAGTACTTC. Protein: CASSEATPGSYEQYF.

The V and J genes are TRBV29-1 and TRBJ1-3; D gene ambiguous. The CDR3 has 13 amino acids. V was clipped by 6 bases and J by 1 base, with 10 bases between them. Germline-derived CDR1 and CDR2 are SQVTM and ANQGSEA. CDR3 DNA: TGCAGCGTCGAGTCGGGATCTGGAAACACCATATATTTT. Protein: CSVESGSGNTIYF.

Notes on this clone: Other nucleotide sequences from this sample produce the same CDR3. V is TRBV5-1 and J is TRBJ2-5; D is unresolved. CDR3 size: 14 residues. Between the trimmed V and J ends, which lost 0 bases and 0 bases, there was a span of 6 bases. CDR1 and CDR2 from the germline V gene are SGHRS and YFSETQ. DNA of the CDR3: TGCGCCAGCAGCTTGGGTGCAGACCAAGAGACCCAGTACTTC. Its translation: CASSLGADQETQYF.

The CDR3 loop is CATSSSLSNQPQHF. The DNA for the CDR3 is TGCGCCACCTCGTCCTCACTTAGCAATCAGCCCCAGCATTTT. The chain uses TRBV10-2 and TRBJ1-5; D is undetermined. CDR1 and CDR2 (germline): WSHSY, SAAADI. This CDR3 has 14 residues. Trimming removed 10 bases from V and 0 bases from J, with 13 bases in between.

V usage is TRBV27 and J usage is TRBJ2-7, with 9 bases identical to TRBD1. Germline-derived CDR1 and CDR2 are MNHEY and SMNVEV (reference sequence). The CDR3 runs to 15 residues. V gave up 5 bases and J gave up 6 bases; unmatched junction bases: 11. The CDR3 loop reads CASSRSGTGIREQYF. The CDR3 coding sequence is TGTGCCAGCAGTCGGTCCGGGACAGGGATTCGCGAGCAGTACTTC.